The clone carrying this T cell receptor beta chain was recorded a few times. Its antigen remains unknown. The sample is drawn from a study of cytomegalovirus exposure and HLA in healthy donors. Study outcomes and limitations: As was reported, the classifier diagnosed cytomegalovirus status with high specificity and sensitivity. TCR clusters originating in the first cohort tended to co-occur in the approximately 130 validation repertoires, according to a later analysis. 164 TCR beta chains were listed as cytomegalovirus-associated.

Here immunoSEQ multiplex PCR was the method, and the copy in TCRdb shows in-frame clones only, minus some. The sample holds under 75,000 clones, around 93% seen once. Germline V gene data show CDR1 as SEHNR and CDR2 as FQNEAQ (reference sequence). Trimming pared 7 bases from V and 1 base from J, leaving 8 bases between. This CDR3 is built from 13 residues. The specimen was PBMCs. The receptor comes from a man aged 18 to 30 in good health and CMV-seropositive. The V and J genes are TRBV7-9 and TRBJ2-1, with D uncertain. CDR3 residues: CASIQTSYNEQFF. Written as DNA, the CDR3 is TGTGCCAGCATCCAGACATCCTACAATGAGCAGTTCTTC.